A single sample gave rise to the 3 T cell receptor beta chains below, sequenced in a study of T-cell reconstitution after alpha-beta-depleted transplantation in children. Preparation of the TCRbeta library was carried out with unique molecular identifiers. TCRdb analysed the PCR reads with MiXCR anew, one entry per CDR3 protein. The repertoire holds hundreds of thousands of distinct CDR3 sequences, with 15% to 20% as singletons. Material: PBMCs, mostly from graft donor cells, obtained 360 days after TCRalphabeta/CD19-depleted stem cell transplant. Receptors originate from a boy in the first two years of life who had a stem cell transplant for Wiskott-Aldrich syndrome, so the T cells may come from the graft donor.

In its sample, this clonotype was seen a few times. V and J are TRBV3-1 and TRBJ2-3; D unclear. The V gene's germline CDR1 is LGHDT and CDR2 YNNKEL (reference sequence). With 0 bases removed from V and 4 bases from J, the gap between germline ends came to 5 bases. The CDR3 consists of 13 residues. The CDR3 DNA reads TGTGCCAGCAGCCAAGACTATCCAGATACGCAGTATTTT. The encoded protein is CASSQDYPDTQYF.

The V and J genes are TRBV20-1 and TRBJ2-5, with D possibly matching TRBD1 (6 bases). The CDR3 is 13 residues long. V was trimmed by 4 bases and J by 1 base, leaving 10 bases between them. Germline CDR1 and CDR2: DFQATT and SNEGSKA (reference sequence). The CDR3 here is CSATDRIQETQYF. For the CDR3, the DNA is TGCAGTGCTACAGACAGGATCCAAGAGACCCAGTACTTC.

The V and J genes are TRBV6-2 or TRBV6-3 and TRBJ2-7, with 7 bases fitting TRBD1. Losses at the gene ends were 2 bases for V and 6 bases for J; bases not matched to a gene: 10. The CDR3 sequence is 15 residues long. CDR1 is MNHEY and CDR2 is SVGEGT in the germline V gene. CDR3 DNA sequence: TGTGCCAGCAGTTACGGGGACAGCTCCCTTACCGAGCAGTACTTC. Translating it yields CASSYGDSSLTEQYF.